The 6 T cell receptor beta chains below were found in one sample sequenced in a study of Graves' ophthalmopathy and Graves' hyperthyroidism. RNA transcripts were the source from which TCR beta CDR3 regions were amplified. The first-round RT-PCR employed HTBI primers together with the Qiagen OneStep RT-PCR kit. A multiplex PCR was then performed as the second round. MiXCR, run by TCRdb on the multiplex PCR reads, gives a single entry per CDR3 protein. Of roughly 480,000 distinct CDR3 sequences in the sample, around 15% were seen once. Sequencing used blood. Source of these receptors: a woman in her twenties or thirties with Graves' ophthalmopathy.

This clonotype was detected many times. V and J are TRBV6-1 and TRBJ2-2; D might be TRBD2 (6 bases). Per germline, CDR1 MNHNS and CDR2 SASEGT. The CDR3 length is 15 residues. V was shortened by 7 bases and J by 2 bases, with 14 bases between the two germline ends. The CDR3 is CASIQAGDNTGELFF. The CDR3 bases are TGTGCCAGCATACAAGCGGGTGATAACACCGGGGAGCTGTTTTTT.

As regards this clonotype: A much larger clone differs by one base, so this may be a read error. The chain uses TRBV27 and TRBJ2-7; the D call may be TRBD1 or TRBD2 (5 bases each). Germline-derived CDR1 and CDR2 are MNHEY and SMNVEV (reference sequence). The CDR3 consists of 14 residues. The CDR3 reads CASSPVGWDGEEYF. CDR3 nucleotide sequence: TGTGCCAGCAGCCCCGTTGGGTGGGACGGCGAGGAGTACTTC.

In its sample, this clonotype was seen many times. The V call is TRBV11-2, the J call TRBJ2-7; TRBD1 matches 8 bases. This CDR3 spans 15 amino acids. The V gene's germline CDR1 is SGHAT and CDR2 FQNNGV. J gave up 4 bases and V 2 bases, and 7 bases lay outside the gene matches. The DNA for the CDR3 is TGTGCCAGCAGCTTACAAGTACAGGGGGTTTACGAGCAGTACTTC. Its translation is CASSLQVQGVYEQYF.

This clonotype was detected many times. The chain links TRBV28 to TRBJ2-7; D is ambiguous. The CDR3 extends over 14 amino acids. CDR1 and CDR2 from the germline V gene are MDHEN and SYDVKM. The V end was cut by 5 bases, the J end by 2 bases, with 13 bases between. This chain's CDR3 is CASSITGDAYEQYF. In DNA form, the CDR3 reads TGTGCCAGCAGTATCACTGGGGATGCCTACGAGCAGTACTTC.

CDR3 region: CASRPGTGMSAEQYF. CDR3 DNA: TGTGCCAGCAGGCCCGGGACAGGGATGAGTGCCGAGCAGTACTTC. The V call is TRBV12-3 or TRBV12-4, the J call TRBJ2-7, with TRBD1 matching 9 bases. The CDR3 consists of 15 residues. The V gene end was trimmed by 6 bases and the J gene end by 6 bases; junction bases not matched to a gene: 12.

This clonotype was detected only a few times. The rearrangement uses TRBV3-1 and TRBJ2-5; D unclear. V shed 0 bases and J shed 5 bases, with 25 bases lying between them. The CDR3 has 19 amino acids. In germline, CDR1 is LGHDT, CDR2 YNNKEL (reference sequence). CDR3 DNA: TGTGCCAGCAGCCAAGATCTACCCTCGTGGCTAACCCTTGTGGAGACCCAGTACTTC. This codes for CASSQDLPSWLTLVETQYF.